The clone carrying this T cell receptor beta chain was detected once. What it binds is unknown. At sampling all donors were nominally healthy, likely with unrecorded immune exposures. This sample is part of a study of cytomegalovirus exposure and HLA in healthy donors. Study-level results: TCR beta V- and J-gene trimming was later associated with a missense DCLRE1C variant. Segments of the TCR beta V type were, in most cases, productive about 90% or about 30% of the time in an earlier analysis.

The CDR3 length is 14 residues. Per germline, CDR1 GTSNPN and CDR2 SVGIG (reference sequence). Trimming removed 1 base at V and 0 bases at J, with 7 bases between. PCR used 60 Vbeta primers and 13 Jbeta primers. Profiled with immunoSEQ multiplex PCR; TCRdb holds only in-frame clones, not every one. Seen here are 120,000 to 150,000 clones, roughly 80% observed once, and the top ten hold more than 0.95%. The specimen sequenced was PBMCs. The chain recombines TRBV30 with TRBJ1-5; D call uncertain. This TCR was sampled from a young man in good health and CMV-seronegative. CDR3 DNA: TGTGCCTGGAGTGGGGAGTATAGCAATCAGCCCCAGCATTTT. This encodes CAWSGEYSNQPQHF. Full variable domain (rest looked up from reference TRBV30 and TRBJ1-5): SQTIHQWPATLVQPVGSPLSLECTVEGTSNPNLYWYRQAAGRGLQLLFYSVGIGQISSEVPQNLSASRPQDRQFILSSKKLLLSDSGFYLCAWSGEYSNQPQHFGDGTRLSIL.